This T cell receptor (beta chain) was obtained from a study of beta chain features in type 1 diabetes. Overall study findings and caveats: The study found moderately but significantly shorter TCRB CDR3s in all four CD4+ subsets of Type 1 diabetes patients.

Expressed TCRB transcripts were sequenced after all isolated RNA was converted to cDNA. Assay: immunoSEQ multiplex PCR; the TCRdb copy retains only in-frame clones and omits some. The sample lists 400,000 or so clones; 9.5% to 10% were seen once. This clone was counted at least ten times. Its antigen remains unknown. From germline, CDR1 is SEHNR and CDR2 FQNEAQ (reference sequence). This CDR3 is built from 15 residues. Trimming shortened V by 5 bases and J by 6 bases, and 16 bases separated the two germline ends. The sequencing sample was made of central memory CD4+ T cells from blood. The TCR originated in a young man with type 1 diabetes. This chain links TRBV7-9 with TRBJ2-2, with D tentatively TRBD1 (6 bases). The CDR3 reads CASSPDTGLSGELFF. The DNA for the CDR3 is TGTGCCAGCAGCCCAGATACAGGGCTGTCCGGGGAGCTGTTTTTT.